This T cell receptor (beta chain) was obtained from a study of neurological immune-mediated disorders. The CDR3 is 17 amino acids. Germline CDR1 SGHVS, CDR2 FQNEAQ. The V end lost 2 bases, the J end lost 3 bases, and 19 bases lay between the germline ends. Study-level points and caveats: The greatest TCR clonal expansion occurred in HTLV-1-associated myelopathy and the least in multiple sclerosis, which fell below healthy controls.

TCRdb re-derived calls from the 5' RACE reads in MiXCR, one entry per CDR3 protein. The sample lists tens of thousands of distinct CDR3 sequences, about 9.4% occurring once. This clonotype was seen ten or more times. Its antigen is unidentified. The chain recombines TRBV7-8 with TRBJ1-1; TRBD1 is a possible D gene (5 bases). The TCR comes from a man aged 45 to 65 in good health. Sequencing used PBMCs. CDR3 nucleotides: TGTGCCAGCAGCTTAAAGAACAGGCCCTATGGGGACACTGAAGCTTTCTTT. Amino acid sequence: CASSLKNRPYGDTEAFF.